The source of this T cell receptor (beta chain) is a study of cytomegalovirus exposure and HLA in healthy donors. The wider study: Of some 400 genotyped donors, 81% grouped in the Caucasian-associated ancestry cluster.

Study-level findings and limits: Highly shared variants forming one cluster were likely a sequencing artifact. Researchers reported from a later analysis that most CMV-associated TCR beta chains appeared HLA-restricted. After further analysis at a later stage, 16,951 TCR beta sequences were associated with HLA alleles at 0.05 false discovery rate.

It was with 60 Vbeta and 13 Jbeta primers that the PCR ran. Assay used: immunoSEQ multiplex PCR; TCRdb lists only in-frame clones, some missing. In the table there are approximately 110,000 clones, around 80% of which are singletons. Remarks on this clone: The antigen is unknown.

Germline lookup yields CDR1 MNHEY and CDR2 SVGAGI. CDR3 length: 15 residues. V lost 0 bases and J lost 5; bases outside the gene matches: 4. The sequencing input was PBMCs. The TCR was taken from a man aged 25 to 40 in good health and CMV-seropositive. V and J are TRBV6-5 and TRBJ2-1; 7 bases are shared with TRBD1. CDR3 nucleotide sequence: TGTGCCAGCAGTTACTCGGGACAGTTCGACAATGAGCAGTTCTTC. Protein product: CASSYSGQFDNEQFF.